Each of the 30 T cell receptor beta chains below was sequenced from the same sample in a study of vaccination and CD4 T cells after COVID-19. The study sequenced cultured CD4+ T cell DNA using the Oncomine TCR Beta short-read assay. From the PCR reads, TCRdb called clonotypes with MiXCR, one entry per CDR3 protein. The sample has about 8,500 distinct CDR3 sequences, about a fifth seen once. Treatment indicated: roughly 10-day PBMC culture with coronavirus spike peptide pools or control peptides (ViraFEST assay). No antigen has been identified for these receptors. Sequences were derived from CD4+ T cells from blood, cultured in vitro, sampled after SARS-CoV-2 vaccination. These receptor sequences come from a human donor who had recovered from COVID-19.

The rearrangement joins TRBV5-4 to TRBJ1-1; TRBD1 is a possible D gene (5 bases). CDR3 size: 14 residues. The germline CDR1 and CDR2 sequences are SGHNT and YYREEE (reference sequence). Between the trimmed V and J ends, which lost 4 bases and 7 bases, there was a span of 17 bases. CDR3 sequence (DNA): TGTGCCAGCAGCACTGATACGGGGACGGGTGAAGCTTTCTTT. Its protein is CASSTDTGTGEAFF.

This clonotype was picked up a small number of times. The CDR3 here is CATQGGGDEQFF. As DNA, the CDR3 is TGTGCCACACAGGGAGGGGGAGATGAGCAGTTCTTC. This chain connects TRBV7-9 to TRBJ2-1, with D possibly TRBD2 on 7 matching bases. The CDR3 loop spans 12 amino acids. The ends were cut back, 10 bases at V and 8 bases at J, with 15 bases in the middle. CDR1 SEHNR and CDR2 FQNEAQ come from the germline V gene (reference sequence).

In this sample, this clonotype turned up a few times. The V gene is TRBV11-3, the J gene TRBJ2-7; D perhaps matches TRBD2 (5 bases). The V and J ends lost 5 bases and 0 bases respectively, with 8 bases between them. The germline V gene encodes CDR1 SGHNT and CDR2 YENEEA. The CDR3 covers 13 residues. CDR3 loop: CASSGSYSYEQYF. The CDR3 DNA sequence: TGTGCCAGCAGCGGGAGTTACTCCTACGAGCAGTACTTC.

This clonotype was detected once. This chain's CDR3 is CVSSSGQGHEQYF. The DNA for the CDR3 is TGTGTCAGCAGCAGCGGACAGGGGCACGAGCAGTACTTC. The V call is TRBV21-1, the J call TRBJ2-7; the D call TRBD1 from the table was never checked on the DNA. TRBV21-1 is a listed pseudogene. The CDR3 loop spans 13 amino acids.

This clonotype rates as medium-sized. The genes are TRBV7-2 and TRBJ2-7, with D uncertain. Trimming removed 5 bases from V and 0 bases from J, with 8 bases in between. CDR3 length: 13 amino acids. Germline assignment: CDR1 SGHTA and CDR2 FQGNSA. The CDR3 region is CASSPWSSYEQYF. The CDR3 region has the DNA TGTGCCAGCAGCCCCTGGAGCTCCTACGAGCAGTACTTC.

Of note for this clonotype: This may be a read error, as it is one base from a much larger clone. The gene calls are TRBV7-2 and TRBJ2-5; 7 nucleotides agree with TRBD2. This CDR3 region has 16 residues. Germline CDR1 SGHTA, CDR2 FQGNSA. CDR3 DNA: TGTGCCAGCAACTTAGTGGCTAGCGGAAGACAAGAGACCCAGTACTTC. Translated, it gives CASNLVASGRQETQYF.

This clonotype is termed medium-sized. The rearrangement links TRBV7-7 to TRBJ2-7, with D tentatively TRBD1 (6 bases). The V end was cut by 1 base, the J end by 3 bases, with 10 bases between. CDR1 SSHAT and CDR2 FNYEAQ come from the germline V gene (reference sequence). CDR3 size: 14 residues. CDR3 sequence (DNA): TGTGCCAGCAGCTTAGACAGGGATAGCTACGAGCAGTACTTC. Its translation: CASSLDRDSYEQYF.

This clonotype was recorded many times. CDR3 nucleotide sequence: TGTGCCAGCAGCCCCCGCGAGAACACTGAAGCTTTCTTT. Protein: CASSPRENTEAFF. The chain recombines TRBV7-2 with TRBJ1-1; D ambiguous. CDR1 is SGHTA and CDR2 is FQGNSA in the germline V gene. Deletions cut 5 bases from V and 1 base from J, with 8 bases between. The CDR3 runs to 13 residues.

By its share, this clonotype is medium-sized. This chain uses TRBV7-2 with TRBJ2-5; 11 bases line up with TRBD2. The germline gives CDR1 SGHTA, CDR2 FQGNSA. The trim removed 4 bases at V and 5 bases at J, leaving 3 bases unmatched. The CDR3 is 14 residues long. This CDR3 reads CASSSTSGVETQYF. The DNA of the CDR3 is TGTGCCAGCAGCTCGACTAGCGGGGTTGAGACCCAGTACTTC. Drawing the rest from reference TRBV7-2 and TRBJ2-5, the complete variable domain is GAGVSQSPSNKVTEKGKDVELRCDPISGHTALYWYRQSLGQGLEFLIYFQGNSAPDKSGLPSDRFSAERTGGSVSTLTIQRTQQEDSAVYLCASSSTSGVETQYFGPGTRLLVL.

This clonotype was observed at least ten times. The chain combines TRBV15 with TRBJ1-1; TRBD1 matches at 8 bases. Trimming cost V 3 bases and J 1 base; bases outside gene matches: 4. Per germline, CDR1 LNHNV and CDR2 YYDKDF (reference sequence). The CDR3 is 15 amino acids. The CDR3 region is CATSRYDRGNTEAFF. For the CDR3, the DNA is TGTGCCACCAGCAGGTATGACAGGGGGAACACTGAAGCTTTCTTT.

The chain has TRBV2 and TRBJ2-7; a weak D match, TRBD1 (5 bases). The CDR3 has 16 residues. Trimming pared 6 bases from V and 0 bases from J, leaving 18 bases between. Per the germline V gene, CDR1 is SNHLY and CDR2 is FYNNEI. CDR3: CASRETGNMGSYEQYF. The CDR3, as DNA: TGTGCCAGCAGGGAAACAGGTAACATGGGCTCCTACGAGCAGTACTTC. Supplemented by reference TRBV2 and TRBJ2-7, the full variable domain reads EPEVTQTPSHQVTQMGQEVILRCVPISNHLYFYWYRQILGQKVEFLVSFYNNEISEKSEIFDDQFSVERPDGSNFTLKIRSTKLEDSAMYFCASRETGNMGSYEQYFGPGTRLTVT.

The gene calls are TRBV27 and TRBJ2-3, with a possible D match to TRBD1 (5 bases). V lost 4 bases to trimming and J lost 2 bases, with 19 bases between them. Looked up from germline, CDR1 is MNHEY and CDR2 is SMNVEV (reference sequence). The CDR3 has 17 residues. In DNA form, the CDR3 reads TGTGCCAGCAGTTGGGTCGGTGGGGCAGGGAACACAGATACGCAGTATTTT. It encodes CASSWVGGAGNTDTQYF.

This clonotype counts as medium-sized. The rearrangement uses TRBV15 and TRBJ2-5; D is perhaps TRBD1 (6 bases). V was trimmed by 0 bases and J by 5 bases, leaving 13 bases between them. The CDR3 runs 15 residues. Germline V gives CDR1 LNHNV, CDR2 YYDKDF (reference sequence). This CDR3 reads CATSRDLNRDETQYF. DNA for the CDR3: TGTGCCACCAGCAGAGACCTTAACAGGGATGAGACCCAGTACTTC.

On this clonotype: It is likely a read error: a sequence one base away is far more abundant. The V call is TRBV6-6, the J call TRBJ1-2; no clear D gene. V was shortened by 5 bases and J by 7 bases, with 17 bases between the two germline ends. The CDR3 extends over 14 amino acids. Germline values: CDR1 MNHNY, CDR2 SVGAGI (reference sequence). The CDR3 reads CASSLGSRSGGYTF. CDR3 nucleotide sequence: TGTGCCAGCAGTCTTGGCAGTCGGTCTGGTGGCTACACCTTC.

A note on this clonotype: This may come from a read error, since a much larger clone is one base off. The chain carries TRBV7-6 and TRBJ2-1, with D possibly being TRBD1 (6 bases). V was pared by 5 bases and J by 0 bases, with 14 bases between. The CDR3 is made up of 16 amino acids. Germline CDR1 and CDR2: SGHVS and FNYEAQ. CDR3 nucleotide sequence: TGTGCCAGCAGCCCCAGGGGACGGAGCTCCTACAATGAGCAGTTCTTC. Translation gives CASSPRGRSSYNEQFF.

V and J are TRBV28 and TRBJ1-6, with a possible D match to TRBD1 (5 bases). The germline V gene has CDR1 MDHEN and CDR2 SYDVKM. The CDR3 has 14 residues. The V and J ends lost 4 bases and 13 bases respectively, with 17 bases between them. The chain's CDR3 is CASSSGTGSDPLHF. CDR3 bases: TGTGCCAGCAGTTCTGGGACCGGCTCAGATCCCCTCCACTTT.

This clonotype came up many times. This chain joins TRBV7-2 and TRBJ2-3; TRBD2 matches at 9 bases. Unmatched junction bases numbered 7, after V lost 5 bases and J lost 1 base. The length of the CDR3 is 16 residues. Germline loops: CDR1 SGHTA, CDR2 FQGNSA. The CDR3 coding sequence is TGTGCCAGCAGCCGGGCCGCTAGCGGGGGCACAGATACGCAGTATTTT. Amino acids: CASSRAASGGTDTQYF.

This clonotype is medium-sized by share. CDR3 residues: CSARGRKPSTDTQYF. CDR3 bases: TGCAGTGCCCGAGGGCGCAAACCTAGCACAGATACGCAGTATTTT. The V gene is TRBV20-1, the J gene TRBJ2-3; D is possibly TRBD2 (5 bases). The CDR3 is 15 residues long. Trimming took off 6 bases at V and 0 bases at J, with 16 bases between the two ends. CDR1 is DFQATT and CDR2 is SNEGSKA in the germline V gene (reference sequence).

This clonotype was recorded at least ten times. The genes are TRBV19 and TRBJ1-1, with D unresolved. V shed 7 bases and J shed 10 bases, with 22 bases lying between them. Germline loops: CDR1 LNHDA, CDR2 SQIVND (reference sequence). This CDR3 contains 14 residues. The CDR3: CASTGSTVLRGAFF. CDR3 bases: TGTGCCAGTACCGGTAGTACAGTCCTCCGTGGAGCTTTCTTT.

By sample share, this clonotype is medium-sized (0.01 to 0.1%). The V call is TRBV7-9, the J call TRBJ1-6; unclear D gene. The CDR3 is made up of 12 amino acids. Trimming removed 5 bases from V and 9 bases from J, with 8 bases in between. Germline CDR1 SEHNR, CDR2 FQNEAQ (reference sequence). CDR3 region: CASSPLSSPLHF. The CDR3 DNA reads TGTGCCAGCAGCCCTCTGAGTTCACCCCTCCACTTT.

This clonotype ranks as medium-sized. In nucleotides, the CDR3 is TGTGCCAGCAGCATGGACGGTAATCAGCCCCAGCATTTT. It yields the protein CASSMDGNQPQHF. The chain has TRBV7-9 and TRBJ1-5, with D uncertain. The V gene lost 5 bases and the J gene lost 4 bases, with 9 bases spanning the gap. The CDR3 covers 13 residues. CDR1 and CDR2 (germline): SEHNR, FQNEAQ (reference sequence). Full variable domain (outside the CDR3, taken from reference TRBV7-9 and TRBJ1-5): DTGVSQNPRHKITKRGQNVTFRCDPISEHNRLYWYRQTLGQGPEFLTYFQNEAQLEKSRLLSDRFSAERPKGSFSTLEIQRTEQGDSAMYLCASSMDGNQPQHFGDGTRLSIL.

This clonotype was observed a handful of times. The rearrangement links TRBV12-3 or TRBV12-4 to TRBJ2-3, with TRBD2 matching 12 bases. Losses at the gene ends were 6 bases for V and 4 bases for J; bases not matched to a gene: 2. CDR3 length equals 14 residues. This CDR3 is CASRLAGGPDTQYF. The CDR3 DNA sequence: TGTGCCAGCAGACTAGCGGGGGGACCAGATACGCAGTATTTT.

This chain connects TRBV20-1 to TRBJ2-7, with no clear D. Germline V gene sequence: CDR1 DFQATT, CDR2 SNEGSKA (reference sequence). The CDR3 is made up of 16 amino acids. Trimming took 0 bases from V and 2 from J, leaving 17 bases between them. The CDR3 DNA is TGCAGTGCTAGAGATCCATCGGCAGGCGGAACCTACGAGCAGTACTTC. Amino acid sequence: CSARDPSAGGTYEQYF.

By sample share, this clonotype is medium-sized (0.01 to 0.1%). The rearrangement links TRBV20-1 to TRBJ1-5, with D unresolved. Trimming stripped 1 base from V and 2 bases from J, with 15 bases between. This CDR3 comprises 16 residues. Per the germline V gene, CDR1 is DFQATT and CDR2 is SNEGSKA (reference sequence). The CDR3 DNA is TGCAGTGCTAGAGGTCAGGTTTACTTAGGCAATCAGCCCCAGCATTTT. Its translation is CSARGQVYLGNQPQHF.

This clonotype came up a few times. The CDR3 end shows no conserved phenylalanine or tryptophan, and so a read error is likely. The limits of the CDR3 on the DNA are not certain, so only TCRdb's listed CDR3 is given. This chain connects TRBV4-1 to TRBJ2-3. Both ends counted, the CDR3 spans 11 residues. Germline assignment: CDR1 MGHRA and CDR2 YSYEKL. CDR3 loop: CASSQVLDGKD.

This clonotype is termed medium-sized. This chain links TRBV2 with TRBJ1-2; TRBD1 matches 7 bases. After removal of 10 bases from V and 8 bases from J, the junction contained 7 bases not matched to a gene. In germline, CDR1 is SNHLY, CDR2 FYNNEI. The CDR3 extends over 11 amino acids. The CDR3 sequence is CATDRDGGYTF. The CDR3 bases are TGTGCCACAGACAGGGATGGCGGCTACACCTTC.

This clonotype has just a few counts. This chain connects TRBV6-1 to TRBJ2-1; 9 bases fit TRBD2. This CDR3 has 12 amino acids. Germline V gene sequence: CDR1 MNHNS, CDR2 SASEGT. J lost 10 bases, V lost 6 bases, and 4 bases had no gene match. CDR3 sequence reads: CASRSTSGEQFF. In nucleotides, the CDR3 is TGTGCCAGCAGGTCGACTAGCGGAGAGCAGTTCTTC.

This clonotype was seen ten or more times. The genes are TRBV20-1 and TRBJ1-3; D is unresolved. This CDR3 is built from 12 residues. Per germline, CDR1 DFQATT and CDR2 SNEGSKA (reference sequence). V was pared by 4 bases and J by 4 bases, with 8 bases between. CDR3 residues: CSATPPGNTIYF. CDR3 sequence (DNA): TGCAGTGCTACCCCCCCGGGAAACACCATATATTTT.

In regard to this clonotype: One end of the junction does not line up with germline, which may come from a read error. CDR3 coding DNA: TGTGTCAGCAGTGCGAGGGGAGCCGGGGCCAACGTCCTGACTTTC. Translating gives CVSSARGAGANVLTF. The J gene is TRBJ2-6, the V gene TRBV6-1; D may correspond to TRBD1 or TRBD2 (5 bases each). Germline CDR1 MNHNS, CDR2 SASEGT. The CDR3 loop spans 15 amino acids.

This clonotype was found a few times. This chain uses TRBV5-1 with TRBJ2-7; D remains ambiguous. The CDR3 contains 14 residues. The germline CDR1 and CDR2 sequences are SGHRS and YFSETQ. Trimming stripped 0 bases from V and 0 bases from J, with 7 bases between. The CDR3 sequence: CASSLGGNSYEQYF. CDR3 sequence (DNA): TGCGCCAGCAGCTTGGGTGGGAACTCCTACGAGCAGTACTTC.